This TCR beta chain comes out of a study of Ad26.COV2.S vaccination and SARS-CoV-2 variants. Study-wide points: In vaccinated individuals, spike-specific CD8+ and CD4+ T cell responses reportedly displayed substantial breadth.

A word on this clone: Its specificity is not known.

Only in-frame clones appear in the TCRdb table, and some are missing; sequencing was by immunoSEQ multiplex PCR. The profile covers fewer than 600,000 clones, with roughly nine tenths appearing a single time and 1.7% taken by the ten largest. Treatment of the sample: around 19 received Ad26.COV2.S at low or high dose, single or two shots; about 5 received placebo; per-sample allocation not given. Sampling took place 63 days after the first vaccine or placebo injection. V lost 1 base and J lost 6, with 10 bases in between. Germline CDR1 and CDR2: GTSNPN and SVGIG (reference sequence). The CDR3 contains 14 residues.

This clonotype was obtained from a person aged 18-60 years who received the Ad26.COV2.S COVID-19 vaccine or a placebo. The chain joins TRBV30 to TRBJ1-6; D possibly corresponds to TRBD1 (5 bases). Sequencing used peripheral blood, obtained in a trial of Ad26.COV2.S vaccine versus placebo. CDR3 nucleotides: TGTGCCTGGAGTGCCGGGACGGCTAATTCACCCCTCCACTTT. This codes for CAWSAGTANSPLHF.